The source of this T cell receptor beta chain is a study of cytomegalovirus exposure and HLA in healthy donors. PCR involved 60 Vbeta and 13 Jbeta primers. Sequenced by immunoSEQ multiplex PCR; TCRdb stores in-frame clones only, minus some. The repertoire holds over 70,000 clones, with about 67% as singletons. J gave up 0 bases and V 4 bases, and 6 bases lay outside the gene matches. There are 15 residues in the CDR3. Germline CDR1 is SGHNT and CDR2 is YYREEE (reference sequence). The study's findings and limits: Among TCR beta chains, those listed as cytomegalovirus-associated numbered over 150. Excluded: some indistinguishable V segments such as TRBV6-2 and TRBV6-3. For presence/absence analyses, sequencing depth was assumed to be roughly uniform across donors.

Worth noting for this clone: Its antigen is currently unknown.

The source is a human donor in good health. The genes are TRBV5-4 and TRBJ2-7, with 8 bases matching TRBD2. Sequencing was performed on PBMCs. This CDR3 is CASSAKSGSSYEQYF. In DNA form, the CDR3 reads TGTGCCAGCAGCGCGAAAAGCGGGAGCTCCTACGAGCAGTACTTC.